This T cell receptor beta chain was found in a study of OX40 agonist ivuxolimab in advanced cancers. On the study more broadly: Previous treatment with anti-PD-1, anti-PD-L1 or anti-CTLA-4 therapy was allowed; 40% had received some.

Study-level findings and limits: Among the least clonally expanded were partial responders at 0.1-3.0 mg/kg.

About this clone itself: Its antigen is undetermined.

V was shortened by 4 bases and J by 7 bases, with 21 bases between the two germline ends. CDR1 and CDR2 (germline): SGHDT, YYEEEE. There are 15 residues in the CDR3. Clones were read by immunoSEQ multiplex PCR, and TCRdb kept only the in-frame ones, dropping some. Of about 84,000 clones in the sample, about 94% were seen once. The source material was CD4+ or CD8+ T cells sorted from blood, sampled in a trial of the OX40 agonist ivuxolimab. The source is an adult with an advanced solid tumor such as melanoma, head and neck, liver or kidney cancer. The V call is TRBV5-6, the J call TRBJ2-7, with D possibly TRBD1 on 6 matching bases. The CDR3 DNA reads TGTGCCAGCAGCCTCGGTGCAGGGGATCCTTTTGAGCAGTACTTC. Translation: CASSLGAGDPFEQYF.